The entry below describes one T cell receptor beta chain. Some clones are missing from TCRdb's copy, which holds only in-frame ones; the method was immunoSEQ multiplex PCR. The top ten hold approximately 2.4% of the sample, which has more than 70,000 clones, just over 90% seen once. The CDR3 spans 14 residues. V lost 5 bases, J lost 4 bases, and 7 bases stayed unmatched. Germline-derived CDR1 and CDR2 are MNHEY and SVGAGI. The sample belongs to a study of T cell changes during pregnancy in multiple sclerosis. The gene calls are TRBV6-5 and TRBJ1-1; TRBD1 matches 7 bases. The receptor was isolated from a female donor with multiple sclerosis, enrolled in a pregnancy study. The starting material was peripheral blood, obtained in the second trimester of pregnancy. Here the CDR3 DNA reads TGTGCCAGCAGTAGGTCGGCAGGGGGCACTGAAGCTTTCTTT. It specifies CASSRSAGGTEAFF.